This TCR beta chain was identified in a study of blood T cell repertoires in COVID-19. The wider study: Samples taken during acute and convalescent COVID-19 were collected in the United States, Italy and Spain.

Source study methods: Amplification from reference gene primers served as the basis for estimated nucleated cell counts. Clones were read by immunoSEQ multiplex PCR, and TCRdb kept only the in-frame ones, dropping some. That table supplies the V and J calls and clone size; D and trimming were determined from the DNA. Of 150,000 to 200,000 clones in the sample, over 70% were seen once. The germline V gene encodes CDR1 SGHRS and CDR2 YFSETQ. Trimming took 0 bases from V and 1 from J, leaving 8 bases between them. The CDR3 length is 15 residues. The cohort comprised adults aged roughly 18 to 95 years residing in 24 US areas.

The receptor was isolated from a man between 65 and 85 years old who had been exposed to COVID-19. V gene TRBV5-1 combines with J gene TRBJ1-3; D is ambiguous. The sequencing input was PBMCs or T cells enriched from blood (not recorded which). For the CDR3, the DNA is TGCGCCAGCAGCTTGGACGGGGAATCTGGAAACACCATATATTTT. It codes for CASSLDGESGNTIYF.